These 20 T cell receptor beta chains originate from one sample sequenced in a study of graft-versus-host responses after intestinal transplantation. The data were produced by immunoSEQ multiplex PCR, yet TCRdb's version contains in-frame clones alone and is incomplete. The sample consists of tens of thousands of clones, approximately 92% of them appearing once. No antigen has been assigned to these receptors. Material: unstimulated CD8+ T cells sorted from spleen or lymph node cells, obtained before transplant. The receptors derive from a human donor who was the organ donor for an intestinal transplant.

This clone was detected only a few times. The chain is built from TRBV5-6 and TRBJ1-1; TRBD1 might be the D (5 bases). Germline V lookup: CDR1 SGHDT, CDR2 YYEEEE. CDR3 length: 12 residues. Trimming removed 7 bases at V and 0 bases at J, with 7 bases between. The DNA for the CDR3 is TGTGCCAGCGTGGGGCTGAACACTGAAGCTTTCTTT. Translation: CASVGLNTEAFF.

For the CDR3, the DNA is TGTGCCAGCAGCCTACCCCTACAGGGGGCTTTTGGAGAGACCCAGTACTTC. Its protein is CASSLPLQGAFGETQYF. The chain couples TRBV7-8 to TRBJ2-5; 9 nucleotides line up with TRBD1. The ends lost 5 bases at V and 4 bases at J; junction bases unmatched: 14. Per germline, CDR1 SGHVS and CDR2 FQNEAQ. There are 17 residues in the CDR3. The whole variable domain, remainder taken from reference TRBV7-8 and TRBJ2-5, is GAGVSQSPRYKVAKRGQDVALRCDPISGHVSLFWYQQALGQGPEFLTYFQNEAQLDKSGLPSDRFFAERPEGSVSTLKIQRTQQEDSAVYLCASSLPLQGAFGETQYFGPGTRLLVL.

This chain links TRBV29-1 with TRBJ2-6, with TRBD1 matching over 12 bases. The CDR3 is 16 amino acids. With 4 bases clipped from V and 2 bases from J, the junction kept 3 bases outside the gene matches. The germline CDR1 and CDR2 sequences are SQVTM and ANQGSEA. CDR3 sequence (DNA): TGCAGCGTTGGGGGACAGGGGGCGCCTGGGGCCAACGTCCTGACTTTC. It codes for CSVGGQGAPGANVLTF.

The V and J genes are TRBV7-2 and TRBJ1-1; tentative D call: TRBD1 (6 bases). V lost 5 bases to trimming and J lost 4 bases, with 11 bases between them. Germline assignment: CDR1 SGHTA and CDR2 FQGNSA. This CDR3 is 13 amino acids long. The CDR3 bases are TGTGCCAGCAGCGCCCACAGGGCCACTGAAGCTTTCTTT. Its protein product is CASSAHRATEAFF.

The V call is TRBV13, the J call TRBJ2-7, with TRBD2 as a possible D gene (7 bases). Germline V gives CDR1 PRHDT, CDR2 FYEKMQ (reference sequence). This CDR3 spans 15 amino acids. V lost 5 bases and J 5 bases, leaving 19 bases between the germline ends. DNA for the CDR3: TGTGCCAGCAGCCCCGCGAGGGGGGGGGCAGACGAGCAGTACTTC. Translating gives CASSPARGGADEQYF.

The CDR3 nucleotides are TGTGCCAGCAGTGAATGGGACAGGGCCCTGTCGTGGTACTTC. Amino acids: CASSEWDRALSWYF. J is TRBJ2-7 and V is TRBV2, with 9 bases that match TRBD1. Germline trimming cut 2 bases from V and 12 bases from J; bases unmatched to any gene: 11. This CDR3 is built from 14 residues. Germline-derived CDR1 and CDR2 are SNHLY and FYNNEI.

The J gene is TRBJ2-7, the V gene TRBV2, with a possible D match to TRBD1 (6 bases). Trimming removed 4 bases at V and 3 bases at J, with 16 bases between. The germline V gene encodes CDR1 SNHLY and CDR2 FYNNEI. The CDR3 contains 15 residues. The CDR3 DNA sequence: TGTGCCAGCAGTGGGTCAGACAGGCTCTTCTACGAGCAGTACTTC. It is translated as CASSGSDRLFYEQYF. Drawing the rest from reference TRBV2 and TRBJ2-7, the complete variable domain is EPEVTQTPSHQVTQMGQEVILRCVPISNHLYFYWYRQILGQKVEFLVSFYNNEISEKSEIFDDQFSVERPDGSNFTLKIRSTKLEDSAMYFCASSGSDRLFYEQYFGPGTRLTVT.

The chain joins TRBV9 to TRBJ1-3; D possibly corresponds to TRBD1 (5 bases). Germline loops: CDR1 SGDLS, CDR2 YYNGEE. Trimming removed 2 bases from V and 2 bases from J, with 11 bases in between. The CDR3 consists of 15 residues. In nucleotides, the CDR3 is TGTGCCAGCAGCGTGACCGGGGGTACTGGAAACACCATATATTTT. This sequence encodes CASSVTGGTGNTIYF.

The chain couples TRBV6-6 to TRBJ2-5; D not resolved. This CDR3 spans 12 amino acids. V was shortened by 6 bases and J by 4 bases, with 9 bases between the two germline ends. CDR1 and CDR2 from the germline V gene are MNHNY and SVGAGI (reference sequence). DNA of the CDR3: TGTGCCAGCAGGGGCCAAGTAGAGACCCAGTACTTC. Translation: CASRGQVETQYF.

V and J are TRBV27 and TRBJ2-2, with 11 positions matching TRBD2. The CDR3 length is 16 residues. The junction had 5 bases not matched to a gene; V was cut back by 3 bases and J by 5 bases. The germline CDR1 and CDR2 sequences are MNHEY and SMNVEV (reference sequence). CDR3 amino acids: CASSLVVAGGTGELFF. CDR3 in DNA: TGTGCCAGCAGTTTGGTAGTAGCGGGGGGGACCGGGGAGCTGTTTTTT.

The chain couples TRBV7-9 to TRBJ2-7; 9 bases are a match to TRBD1. CDR1 is SEHNR, CDR2 FQNEAQ, per germline (reference sequence). The CDR3 sequence is 15 residues long. J lost 1 base, V lost 3 bases, and 4 bases had no gene match. CDR3: CASSFMTGGSYEQYF. The DNA for the CDR3 is TGTGCCAGCAGCTTTATGACAGGGGGATCCTACGAGCAGTACTTC.

This clone has only one observation. The V gene is TRBV27, the J gene TRBJ2-2; D possibly corresponds to TRBD1 (5 bases). The CDR3 covers 12 residues. Germline-derived CDR1 and CDR2 are MNHEY and SMNVEV (reference sequence). V was clipped by 6 bases and J by 9 bases, with 11 bases between them. In DNA form, the CDR3 reads TGTGCCAGCAGCCAGGGTGGGAGGGAGCTGTTTTTT. Translating it yields CASSQGGRELFF.

The table lists this clone with a count of one. The chain has TRBV7-2 and TRBJ1-3; D remains unclear. Trimming removed 1 base from V and 11 bases from J, with 30 bases in between. The CDR3 runs to 19 residues. Germline lookup yields CDR1 SGHTA and CDR2 FQGNSA. CDR3 coding DNA: TGTGCCAGCAGCTTAGAAGTGGATTTATGGACTGTTGGGTTTGGGGCCATATATTTT. This translates into CASSLEVDLWTVGFGAIYF.

The table lists this clone with a count of one. The J gene is TRBJ2-2, the V gene TRBV15; a possible D gene is TRBD1 (6 bases). Trimming stripped 0 bases from V and 3 bases from J, with 17 bases between. CDR3 size: 18 residues. The germline V gene encodes CDR1 LNHNV and CDR2 YYDKDF (reference sequence). CDR3 loop: CATSREFPRGRDTGELFF. The CDR3 coding sequence is TGTGCCACCAGCAGAGAATTTCCCAGGGGCAGAGACACCGGGGAGCTGTTTTTT.

A word on this clone: Other DNA sequences in this specimen translate into the identical CDR3. Written as DNA, the CDR3 is TGTGCCAGCAGCCCGCTACAGGGGTCCCAAAATTCACCCCTCCACTTT. It encodes CASSPLQGSQNSPLHF. The J gene is TRBJ1-6, the V gene TRBV5-4; 7 nucleotides line up with TRBD1. CDR1 SGHNT and CDR2 YYREEE come from the germline V gene (reference sequence). This CDR3 region has 16 residues. Trimming removed 4 bases from V and 7 bases from J; junction bases left unmatched: 11. The variable domain in full, completed from reference TRBV5-4 and TRBJ1-6, reads ETGVTQSPTHLIKTRGQQVTLRCSSQSGHNTVSWYQQALGQGPQFIFQYYREEENGRGNFPPRFSGLQFPNYSSELNVNALELDDSALYLCASSPLQGSQNSPLHFGNGTRLTVT.

This clone was seen a few times. The chain joins TRBV4-1 to TRBJ2-7, with D possibly matching TRBD1 (5 bases). V was shortened by 4 bases and J by 0 bases, with 10 bases between the two germline ends. Germline-derived CDR1 and CDR2 are MGHRA and YSYEKL. CDR3 length: 14 residues. As DNA, the CDR3 is TGCGCCAGCAGCCCGACAGTGATCTCCTACGAGCAGTACTTC. Encoded protein: CASSPTVISYEQYF.

This chain uses TRBV5-1 with TRBJ2-7; unclear D gene. The V gene's germline CDR1 is SGHRS and CDR2 YFSETQ. V was trimmed by 0 bases and J by 6 bases, leaving 13 bases between them. This CDR3 is built from 14 residues. The CDR3 loop reads CASSLDPGAVEQYF. CDR3 coding DNA: TGCGCCAGCAGCTTGGATCCGGGTGCGGTCGAGCAGTACTTC.

The V and J genes are TRBV4-2 and TRBJ2-2; TRBD2 might be the D (7 bases). CDR1 and CDR2 (germline): LGHNA, YNFKEQ. The CDR3 extends over 12 amino acids. V lost 7 bases to trimming and J lost 6 bases, with 9 bases between them. The CDR3 is CASKGGAGELFF. The CDR3, as DNA: TGTGCCAGCAAAGGGGGGGCCGGGGAGCTGTTTTTT.

The chain recombines TRBV28 with TRBJ1-1; no firm D call. The CDR3 spans 14 residues. Trimming cost V 3 bases and J 11 bases, with 19 bases left between them. The germline CDR1 and CDR2 sequences are MDHEN and SYDVKM. The CDR3: CASSFPHAEKKAFF. The CDR3 nucleotides are TGTGCCAGCAGTTTCCCCCATGCGGAGAAGAAGGCTTTCTTT.

The V call is TRBV18, the J call TRBJ2-1; tentatively, D is TRBD2 (5 bases). V shed 3 bases and J shed 3 bases, with 27 bases lying between them. The germline gives CDR1 KGHSH, CDR2 LQKENI. This CDR3 is built from 20 residues. CDR3 sequence: CASSPPATRRSYYFYNEQFF. CDR3 bases: TGTGCCAGCTCACCCCCCGCCACTAGGCGGTCCTACTACTTCTACAATGAGCAGTTCTTC.